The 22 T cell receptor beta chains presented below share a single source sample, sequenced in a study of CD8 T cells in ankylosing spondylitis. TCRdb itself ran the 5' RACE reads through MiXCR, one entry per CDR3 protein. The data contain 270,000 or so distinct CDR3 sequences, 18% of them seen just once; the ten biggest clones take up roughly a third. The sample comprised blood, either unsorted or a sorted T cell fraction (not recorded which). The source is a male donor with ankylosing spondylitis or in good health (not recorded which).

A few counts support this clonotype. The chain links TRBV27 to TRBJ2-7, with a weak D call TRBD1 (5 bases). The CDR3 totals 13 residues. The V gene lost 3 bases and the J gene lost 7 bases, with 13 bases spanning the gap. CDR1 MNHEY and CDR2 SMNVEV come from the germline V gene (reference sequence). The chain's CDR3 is CASSLGPLWEQYF. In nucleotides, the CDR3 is TGTGCCAGCAGTTTGGGGCCGCTGTGGGAGCAGTACTTC.

CDR3 protein: CASRIIAGLEETQYF. For the CDR3, the DNA is TGTGCCAGCAGAATTATAGCGGGATTGGAAGAGACCCAGTACTTC. The rearrangement links TRBV2 to TRBJ2-5, with TRBD2 identical over 8 bases. The CDR3 runs 15 residues. V lost 6 bases and J lost 3; bases outside the gene matches: 9. Germline V CDR1 and CDR2: SNHLY, FYNNEI.

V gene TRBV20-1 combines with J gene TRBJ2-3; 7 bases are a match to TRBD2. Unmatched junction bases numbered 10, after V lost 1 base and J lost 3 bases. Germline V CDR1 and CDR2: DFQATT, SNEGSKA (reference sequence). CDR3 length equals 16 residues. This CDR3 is CSARALNGGGTDTQYF. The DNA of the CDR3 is TGCAGTGCTAGAGCCCTAAATGGGGGGGGGACAGATACGCAGTATTTT.

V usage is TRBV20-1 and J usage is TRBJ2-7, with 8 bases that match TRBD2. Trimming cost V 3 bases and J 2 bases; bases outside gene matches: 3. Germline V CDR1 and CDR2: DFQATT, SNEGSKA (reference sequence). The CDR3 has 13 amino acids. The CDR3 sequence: CSASGRVAYEQYF. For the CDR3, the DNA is TGCAGTGCTAGCGGGAGGGTAGCCTACGAGCAGTACTTC.

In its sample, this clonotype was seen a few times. Here the CDR3 DNA reads TGCAGCGTTGACGGTGGGAGGGCCGGCAATGAGCAGTTCTTC. It codes for CSVDGGRAGNEQFF. The chain uses TRBV29-1 and TRBJ2-1; 7 bases agree with TRBD2. Trimming cost V 3 bases and J 6 bases; bases outside gene matches: 8. CDR1 is SQVTM and CDR2 is ANQGSEA in the germline V gene. The CDR3 has 14 amino acids.

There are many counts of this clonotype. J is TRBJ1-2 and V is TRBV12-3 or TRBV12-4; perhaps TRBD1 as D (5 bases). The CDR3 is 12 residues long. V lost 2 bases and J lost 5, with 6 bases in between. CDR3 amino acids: CASSLRGYGYTF. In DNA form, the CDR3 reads TGTGCCAGCAGTTTACGGGGGTATGGCTACACCTTC.

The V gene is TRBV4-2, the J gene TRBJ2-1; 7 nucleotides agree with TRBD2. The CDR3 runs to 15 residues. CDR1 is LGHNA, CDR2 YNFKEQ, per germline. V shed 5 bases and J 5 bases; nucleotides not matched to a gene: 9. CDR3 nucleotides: TGTGCCAGCAGCTCGACTAGCAGTTCAAACAATGAGCAGTTCTTC. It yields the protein CASSSTSSSNNEQFF.

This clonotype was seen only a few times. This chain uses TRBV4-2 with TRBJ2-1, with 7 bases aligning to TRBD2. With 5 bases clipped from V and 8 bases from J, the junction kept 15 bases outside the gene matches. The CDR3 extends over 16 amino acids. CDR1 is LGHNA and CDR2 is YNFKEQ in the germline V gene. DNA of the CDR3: TGTGCCAGCAGCGAAGGATTGGGAGGGCCTCTCGATGAGCAGTTCTTC. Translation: CASSEGLGGPLDEQFF.

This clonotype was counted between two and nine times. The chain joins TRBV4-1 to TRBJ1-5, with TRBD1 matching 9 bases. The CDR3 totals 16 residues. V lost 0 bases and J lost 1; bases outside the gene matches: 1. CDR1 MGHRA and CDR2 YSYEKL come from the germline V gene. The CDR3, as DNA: TGCGCCAGCAGCCAAGAAGGACAGGGGAGCAATCAGCCCCAGCATTTT. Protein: CASSQEGQGSNQPQHF.

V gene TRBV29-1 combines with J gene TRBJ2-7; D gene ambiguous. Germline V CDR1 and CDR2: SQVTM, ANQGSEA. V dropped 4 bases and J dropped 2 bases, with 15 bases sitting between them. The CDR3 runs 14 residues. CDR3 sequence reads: CSVVTPAHTYEQYF. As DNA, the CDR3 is TGCAGCGTTGTTACTCCGGCCCATACCTACGAGCAGTACTTC.

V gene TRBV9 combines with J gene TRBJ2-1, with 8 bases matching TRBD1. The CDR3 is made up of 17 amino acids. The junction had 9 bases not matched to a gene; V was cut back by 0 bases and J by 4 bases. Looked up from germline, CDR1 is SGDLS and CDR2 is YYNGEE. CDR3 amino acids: CASSVVSGRGLYNEQFF. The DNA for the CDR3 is TGTGCCAGCAGCGTAGTGAGCGGCAGGGGGCTATACAATGAGCAGTTCTTC.

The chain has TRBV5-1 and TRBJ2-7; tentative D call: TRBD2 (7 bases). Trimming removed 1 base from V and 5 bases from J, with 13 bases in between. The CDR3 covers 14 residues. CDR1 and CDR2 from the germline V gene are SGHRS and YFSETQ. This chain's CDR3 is CASSLWQGRDEQYF. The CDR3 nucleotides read TGCGCCAGCAGCTTGTGGCAGGGGAGGGACGAGCAGTACTTC.

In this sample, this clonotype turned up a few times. The CDR3 DNA reads as TGCAGTGCTAGAGATTTCTGGCAGAGCACAGATACGCAGTATTTT. Translated, it gives CSARDFWQSTDTQYF. The rearrangement uses TRBV20-1 and TRBJ2-3; D ambiguous. The CDR3 runs to 15 residues. Looked up from germline, CDR1 is DFQATT and CDR2 is SNEGSKA (reference sequence). Deletions cut 0 bases from V and 0 bases from J, with 10 bases between.

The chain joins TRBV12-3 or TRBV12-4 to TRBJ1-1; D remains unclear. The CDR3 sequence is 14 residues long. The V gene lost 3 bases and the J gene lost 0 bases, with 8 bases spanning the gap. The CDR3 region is CASSFVRMNTEAFF. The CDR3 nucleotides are TGTGCCAGCAGTTTCGTAAGGATGAACACTGAAGCTTTCTTT.

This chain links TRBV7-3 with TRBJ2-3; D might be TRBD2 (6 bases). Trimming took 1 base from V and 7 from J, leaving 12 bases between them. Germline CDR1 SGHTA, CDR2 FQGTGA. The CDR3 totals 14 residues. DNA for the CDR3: TGTGCCAGCAGCTTAAGCGGGACGGCGAATACGCAGTATTTT. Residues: CASSLSGTANTQYF.

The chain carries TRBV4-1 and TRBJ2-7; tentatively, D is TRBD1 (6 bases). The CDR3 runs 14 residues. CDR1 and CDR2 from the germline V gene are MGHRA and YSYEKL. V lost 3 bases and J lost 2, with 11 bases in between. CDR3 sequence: CASSQAQGAYEQYF. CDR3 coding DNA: TGCGCCAGCAGCCAGGCACAGGGAGCCTACGAGCAGTACTTC.

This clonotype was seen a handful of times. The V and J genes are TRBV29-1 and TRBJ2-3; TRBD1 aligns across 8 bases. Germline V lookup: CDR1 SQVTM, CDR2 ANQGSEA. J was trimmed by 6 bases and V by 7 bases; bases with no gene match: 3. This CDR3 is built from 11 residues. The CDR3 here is CSGDRGDTQYF. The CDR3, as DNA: TGCAGCGGAGACAGGGGCGATACGCAGTATTTT.

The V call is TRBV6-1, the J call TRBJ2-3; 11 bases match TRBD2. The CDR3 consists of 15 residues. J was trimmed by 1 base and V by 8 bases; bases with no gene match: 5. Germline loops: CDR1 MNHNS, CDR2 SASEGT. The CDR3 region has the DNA TGTGCCAGCTGCCCGGGACTAGCGGGCACAGATACGCAGTATTTT. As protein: CASCPGLAGTDTQYF.

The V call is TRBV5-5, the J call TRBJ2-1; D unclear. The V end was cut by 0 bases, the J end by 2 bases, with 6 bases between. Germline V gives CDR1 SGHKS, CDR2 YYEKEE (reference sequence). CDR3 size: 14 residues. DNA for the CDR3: TGTGCCAGCAGCTTGGCCCTAGCCTACAATGAGCAGTTCTTC. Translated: CASSLALAYNEQFF.

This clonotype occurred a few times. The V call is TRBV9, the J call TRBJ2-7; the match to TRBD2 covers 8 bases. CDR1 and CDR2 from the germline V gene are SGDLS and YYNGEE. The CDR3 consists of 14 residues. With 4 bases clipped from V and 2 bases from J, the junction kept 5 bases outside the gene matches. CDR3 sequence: CASSTGTRAYEQYF. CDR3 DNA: TGTGCCAGCAGCACCGGGACTAGAGCCTACGAGCAGTACTTC.

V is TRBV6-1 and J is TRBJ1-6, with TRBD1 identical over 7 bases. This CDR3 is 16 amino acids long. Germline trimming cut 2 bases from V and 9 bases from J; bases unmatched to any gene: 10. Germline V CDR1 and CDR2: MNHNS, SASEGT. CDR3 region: CASSEIGQDFGSPLHF. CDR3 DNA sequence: TGTGCCAGCAGTGAAATTGGACAGGATTTCGGTTCACCCCTCCACTTT.

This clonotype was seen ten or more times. CDR3: CASSPYGSEAFF. The CDR3 DNA sequence: TGTGCCAGCAGTCCCTACGGGTCTGAAGCTTTCTTT. The V and J genes are TRBV28 and TRBJ1-1, with no clear D. V shed 5 bases and J shed 6 bases, with 10 bases lying between them. From germline, CDR1 is MDHEN and CDR2 SYDVKM. This CDR3 has 12 amino acids. The full variable domain, rest sourced from reference TRBV28 and TRBJ1-1, is DVKVTQSSRYLVKRTGEKVFLECVQDMDHENMFWYRQDPGLGLRLIYFSYDVKMKEKGDIPEGYSVSREKKERFSLILESASTNQTSMYLCASSPYGSEAFFGQGTRLTVV.